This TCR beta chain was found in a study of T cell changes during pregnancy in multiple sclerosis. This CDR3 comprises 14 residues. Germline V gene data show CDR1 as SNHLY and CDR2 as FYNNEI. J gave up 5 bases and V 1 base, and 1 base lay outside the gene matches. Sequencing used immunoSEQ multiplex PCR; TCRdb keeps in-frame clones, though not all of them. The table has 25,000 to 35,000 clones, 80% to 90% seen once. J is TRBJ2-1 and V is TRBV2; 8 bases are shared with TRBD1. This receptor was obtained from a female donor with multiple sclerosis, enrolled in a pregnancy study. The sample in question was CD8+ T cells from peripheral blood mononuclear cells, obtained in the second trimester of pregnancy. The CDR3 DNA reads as TGTGCCAGCAGTGAAGGGACAGGGAACAATGAGCAGTTCTTC. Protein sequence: CASSEGTGNNEQFF.